This T cell receptor beta chain appears in the sequencing data of a study of response to subunit inactivated influenza vaccine. For this clonotype: Its antigen is still unknown.

TCRdb re-called the RT-PCR reads with MiXCR, one entry per CDR3 protein. Of almost 600,000 distinct CDR3 sequences in the sample, around 15% are singletons; the top ten hold 8.5% to 14%. The V gene's germline CDR1 is SQVTM and CDR2 ANQGSEA. The CDR3 sequence is 13 residues long. The V end lost 2 bases, the J end lost 8 bases, and 15 bases lay between the germline ends. Study results and limitations: Few additional T cells are recruited per seasonal influenza vaccination, authors suggested.

This rearrangement joins TRBV29-1 to TRBJ1-2, with D perhaps matching TRBD1 (5 bases). This TCR was sampled from a man aged 50 to 59 who received an inactivated influenza vaccine. Sequences were derived from PBMCs from blood, sampled about 11 days after vaccination. The CDR3 region is CSVEKAGSGGYTF. CDR3 nucleotides: TGCAGCGTTGAAAAGGCAGGGTCAGGGGGCTACACCTTC.